A single sample gave rise to the 25 T cell receptor beta chains below, sequenced in a study of T cell repertoires in cytomegalovirus infection (dated by TCRdb to between 2018 and 2020). The sequencing machine was an Illumina HiSeq 1500. Clones were called with MiXCR by TCRdb after fastp trimmed the public reads at Q25, and only in-frame beta chains were retained. When rows share a CDR3 protein, they turn into one entry using the most common DNA and genes. The sample table shows 150,000 to 200,000 distinct CDR3 sequences, and roughly 9.8% are seen once. The ten largest clones capture approximately 4.2% of the sample. Sequences were obtained from PBMCs. All receptors come from a human donor in good health (CMV status not recorded). Some clones in this sample may be carry-over from other donors' samples.

The rearrangement uses TRBV7-9 and TRBJ2-7, with 9 bases identical to TRBD1. V was pared by 5 bases and J by 7 bases, with 12 bases of the junction left unmatched. This CDR3 is 15 amino acids long. The V gene's germline CDR1 is SEHNR and CDR2 FQNEAQ (reference sequence). Here the CDR3 DNA reads TGTGCCAGCAGCCGCTGGGGACAGGGCGGGGAAGAGCAGTACTTC. This gives the protein CASSRWGQGGEEQYF.

This sequence joins TRBV28 and TRBJ1-5; TRBD1 aligns across 10 bases. CDR1 is MDHEN and CDR2 is SYDVKM in the germline V gene. CDR3 length equals 14 residues. Trimming at V came to 6 bases and at J to 4 bases, leaving 3 bases not matched to a gene. The CDR3 DNA is TGTGCCAGCAGCGCGGGACAGGGGAATCAGCCCCAGCATTTT. It yields the protein CASSAGQGNQPQHF. Full variable domain (outside the CDR3, taken from reference TRBV28 and TRBJ1-5): DVKVTQSSRYLVKRTGEKVFLECVQDMDHENMFWYRQDPGLGLRLIYFSYDVKMKEKGDIPEGYSVSREKKERFSLILESASTNQTSMYLCASSAGQGNQPQHFGDGTRLSIL.

V usage is TRBV20-1 and J usage is TRBJ1-5; 9 bases fit TRBD1. In germline, CDR1 is DFQATT, CDR2 SNEGSKA (reference sequence). The ends lost 6 bases at V and 6 bases at J; junction bases unmatched: 6. The CDR3 loop spans 13 amino acids. The CDR3 region is CSAQTGGGQPQHF. The CDR3 DNA sequence: TGCAGTGCCCAAACAGGGGGCGGTCAGCCCCAGCATTTT.

In this sample, this clonotype turned up a few times. The chain joins TRBV19 to TRBJ2-7; possibly TRBD1 or TRBD2 for D (7 bases each). The germline V gene encodes CDR1 LNHDA and CDR2 SQIVND (reference sequence). This CDR3 comprises 14 residues. V lost 5 bases, J lost 7 bases, and 18 bases lay in between. The CDR3 protein is CASSPPQGEGEQYF. The CDR3 coding sequence is TGTGCCAGTAGTCCCCCCCAGGGGGAGGGGGAGCAGTACTTC.

This clonotype was recorded many times. The rearrangement links TRBV28 to TRBJ1-5; D is ambiguous. Trimming pared 4 bases from V and 0 bases from J, leaving 16 bases between. The CDR3 has 17 residues. Germline values: CDR1 MDHEN, CDR2 SYDVKM. The CDR3 here is CASSSLGTENSNQPQHF. For the CDR3, the DNA is TGTGCCAGCAGTTCCCTGGGAACAGAAAATAGCAATCAGCCCCAGCATTTT.

This clonotype appeared many times. This chain links TRBV7-2 with TRBJ1-5; perhaps TRBD1 as D (6 bases). The germline CDR1 and CDR2 sequences are SGHTA and FQGNSA. This CDR3 comprises 14 residues. V lost 5 bases to trimming and J lost 3 bases, with 11 bases between them. CDR3 nucleotides: TGTGCCAGCAGCCGCAGGGGAACCAATCAGCCCCAGCATTTT. Protein sequence: CASSRRGTNQPQHF.

This clonotype was detected ten times or more. CDR3 sequence reads: CASSLGQGGEQYF. The CDR3 region has the DNA TGTGCCAGCAGTTTAGGGCAGGGCGGCGAGCAGTACTTC. The rearrangement links TRBV12-3 or TRBV12-4 to TRBJ2-7, with D perhaps matching TRBD1 (5 bases). The V end was cut by 1 base, the J end by 6 bases, with 10 bases between. The CDR3 is made up of 13 amino acids.

This rearrangement joins TRBV29-1 to TRBJ1-2; 8 nucleotides line up with TRBD1. Germline V gives CDR1 SQVTM, CDR2 ANQGSEA. This CDR3 is 13 amino acids long. V dropped 6 bases and J dropped 8; count of bases not matched to a gene: 11. The CDR3 protein is CSVTAGTGIGYTF. CDR3 DNA sequence: TGCAGCGTCACCGCCGGGACAGGAATAGGCTACACCTTC.

This clonotype occurred many times. The gene calls are TRBV2 and TRBJ2-3, with D possibly being TRBD1 or TRBD2 (5 bases each). Germline loops: CDR1 SNHLY, CDR2 FYNNEI. This CDR3 is 14 amino acids long. The V gene lost 7 bases and the J gene lost 1 base, with 12 bases spanning the gap. CDR3 bases: TGTGCCAGCAATAGGGACGTAGGCACAGATACGCAGTATTTT. It codes for CASNRDVGTDTQYF.

The table lists this clonotype with many counts. V and J are TRBV29-1 and TRBJ1-1; 12 nucleotides agree with TRBD1. The V segment lost 7 bases and the J segment 4 bases; nucleotides outside the gene matches: 16. CDR3 length: 17 residues. The germline CDR1 and CDR2 sequences are SQVTM and ANQGSEA. This chain's CDR3 is CSAAWGQGAGMVTEAFF. CDR3 DNA sequence: TGCAGCGCCGCATGGGGACAGGGGGCTGGTATGGTCACTGAAGCTTTCTTT.

This clonotype was picked up a small number of times. The V and J genes are TRBV12-3 or TRBV12-4 and TRBJ2-1; TRBD1 agrees at 12 bases. Trimming took 6 bases from V and 5 from J; bases not matched to a gene: 11. The CDR3 is 17 residues long. CDR3 sequence reads: CASSLGTGGRSHNEQFF. For the CDR3, the DNA is TGTGCCAGCAGCCTCGGGACAGGGGGCCGGTCGCACAATGAGCAGTTCTTC.

This clonotype was counted between two and nine times. The chain carries TRBV9 and TRBJ2-7; the match to TRBD1 covers 7 bases. CDR3 length: 15 residues. Germline V lookup: CDR1 SGDLS, CDR2 YYNGEE. Losses at the gene ends were 3 bases for V and 3 bases for J; bases not matched to a gene: 9. The CDR3 reads CASSGAPGQYYEQYF. The DNA for the CDR3 is TGTGCCAGCAGCGGAGCCCCGGGACAGTACTACGAGCAGTACTTC.

This clonotype was counted ten times or more. The chain recombines TRBV11-2 with TRBJ2-2; 7 bases map to TRBD2. From germline, CDR1 is SGHAT and CDR2 FQNNGV. Germline trimming cut 2 bases from V and 4 bases from J; bases unmatched to any gene: 7. The CDR3 runs 16 residues. The chain's CDR3 is CASSLRLAEVTGELFF. The CDR3 DNA is TGTGCCAGCAGCTTAAGGCTAGCGGAGGTCACCGGGGAGCTGTTTTTT.

This clonotype was counted ten times or more. The CDR3 is CASSPITGLNTEAFF. The CDR3 DNA reads as TGTGCCAGCAGCCCCATCACAGGGTTGAACACTGAAGCTTTCTTT. The chain is built from TRBV11-2 and TRBJ1-1, with a tentative D call TRBD1 (6 bases). CDR3 length equals 15 residues. Germline CDR1 reads SGHAT; CDR2 reads FQNNGV. Between the trimmed V and J ends, which lost 5 bases and 0 bases, there was a span of 13 bases.

At least ten counts were recorded for this clonotype. The chain links TRBV29-1 to TRBJ2-5; maybe TRBD1 (6 bases). Per the germline V gene, CDR1 is SQVTM and CDR2 is ANQGSEA. V was pared by 6 bases and J by 2 bases, with 7 bases between. The CDR3 extends over 11 amino acids. CDR3 in amino acids: CSVGQQETQYF. The CDR3 DNA reads TGCAGCGTAGGACAGCAAGAGACCCAGTACTTC. Supplemented by reference TRBV29-1 and TRBJ2-5, the full variable domain reads SAVISQKPSRDICQRGTSLTIQCQVDSQVTMMFWYRQQPGQSLTLIATANQGSEATYESGFVIDKFPISRPNLTFSTLTVSNMSPEDSSIYLCSVGQQETQYFGPGTRLLVL.

Remarks on this clonotype: A read error may account for a junction end that differs from germline. V and J are TRBV12-3 or TRBV12-4 and TRBJ1-5; D is ambiguous. CDR3 length: 12 residues. The CDR3, as DNA: TGTGCCAGCAGTTTAAGGATGCAGCCCCAGCAGTTT. This gives the protein CASSLRMQPQQF.

V usage is TRBV28 and J usage is TRBJ2-2; 9 nucleotides align to TRBD1. V lost 8 bases and J lost 4; bases outside the gene matches: 5. The CDR3 is made up of 14 amino acids. The germline CDR1 and CDR2 sequences are MDHEN and SYDVKM. This CDR3 is CASYRTGVTGELFF. CDR3 sequence (DNA): TGTGCCAGCTACCGGACAGGGGTCACCGGGGAGCTGTTTTTT.

The rearrangement links TRBV28 to TRBJ2-5, with TRBD2 matching 14 bases. V lost 5 bases and J lost 7; bases outside the gene matches: 12. This CDR3 region has 17 residues. The germline gives CDR1 MDHEN, CDR2 SYDVKM. CDR3 residues: CASSATSGRAFGGTQYF. CDR3 DNA sequence: TGTGCCAGCAGTGCGACTAGCGGGAGGGCCTTCGGGGGGACCCAGTACTTC.

This clonotype was seen repeatedly, ten times or more. The rearrangement joins TRBV7-9 to TRBJ1-1, with D possibly being TRBD1 (5 bases). The germline V gene has CDR1 SEHNR and CDR2 FQNEAQ (reference sequence). CDR3 length: 15 residues. Trimming cost V 3 bases and J 4 bases, with 15 bases left between them. CDR3 residues: CASSFEGSRGTEAFF. As DNA, the CDR3 is TGTGCCAGCAGCTTCGAGGGCTCGAGGGGCACTGAAGCTTTCTTT.

This clonotype was picked up many times. The chain employs TRBV6-2 or TRBV6-3 and TRBJ2-2, with TRBD2 identical over 8 bases. The CDR3 is 15 residues long. The junction had 4 bases not matched to a gene; V was cut back by 4 bases and J by 3 bases. Germline loops: CDR1 MNHEY, CDR2 SVGEGT. CDR3: CASSLVLADTGELFF. For the CDR3, the DNA is TGTGCCAGCAGTTTGGTACTAGCGGACACCGGGGAGCTGTTTTTT.

About this clonotype itself: A much bigger clone sits one base away, suggesting this may be a read error. The rearrangement uses TRBV12-3 or TRBV12-4 and TRBJ2-5; no clear D gene. The CDR3 totals 14 residues. The CDR3, as DNA: TGTGCCAGCAGTTTACGTCGGCAGCAAGAGACCCGGTACTTC. Translation gives CASSLRRQQETRYF.

The genes are TRBV29-1 and TRBJ2-2; 9 bases agree with TRBD1. V lost 4 bases to trimming and J lost 3 bases; unmatched junction nucleotides: 3. The germline CDR1 and CDR2 sequences are SQVTM and ANQGSEA. The CDR3 extends over 14 amino acids. The CDR3 sequence is CSVGTGVDTGELFF. The DNA of the CDR3 is TGCAGCGTTGGGACAGGGGTGGACACCGGGGAGCTGTTTTTT.

This clonotype was recorded at least ten times. The chain is built from TRBV7-2 and TRBJ2-7; D is possibly TRBD1 or TRBD2 (7 bases each). From germline, CDR1 is SGHTA and CDR2 FQGNSA. Trimming removed 3 bases at V and 2 bases at J, with 11 bases between. The CDR3 consists of 14 residues. The CDR3 region has the DNA TGTGCCAGCAGCTTTGCAGGGGGGGCCTACGAGCAGTACTTC. Its protein product is CASSFAGGAYEQYF.

This clonotype has a single count. This chain links TRBV15 with TRBJ1-1; no definite D call. CDR1 is LNHNV and CDR2 is YYDKDF in the germline V gene (reference sequence). The V end lost 6 bases, the J end lost 4 bases, and 15 bases lay between the germline ends. The length of the CDR3 is 14 residues. The CDR3 bases are TGTGCCACCAGGGATCCGGGAGGCGGCACTGAAGCTTTCTTT. Translation gives CATRDPGGGTEAFF.

This clonotype was recorded many times. The V gene is TRBV27, the J gene TRBJ2-3, with 9 bases lining up with TRBD2. Germline CDR1 reads MNHEY; CDR2 reads SMNVEV (reference sequence). This CDR3 has 16 residues. The junction had 5 bases not matched to a gene; V was cut back by 3 bases and J by 1 base. The chain's CDR3 is CASSLQGLAGTDTQYF. CDR3 nucleotide sequence: TGTGCCAGCAGTTTGCAGGGACTAGCCGGCACAGATACGCAGTATTTT.